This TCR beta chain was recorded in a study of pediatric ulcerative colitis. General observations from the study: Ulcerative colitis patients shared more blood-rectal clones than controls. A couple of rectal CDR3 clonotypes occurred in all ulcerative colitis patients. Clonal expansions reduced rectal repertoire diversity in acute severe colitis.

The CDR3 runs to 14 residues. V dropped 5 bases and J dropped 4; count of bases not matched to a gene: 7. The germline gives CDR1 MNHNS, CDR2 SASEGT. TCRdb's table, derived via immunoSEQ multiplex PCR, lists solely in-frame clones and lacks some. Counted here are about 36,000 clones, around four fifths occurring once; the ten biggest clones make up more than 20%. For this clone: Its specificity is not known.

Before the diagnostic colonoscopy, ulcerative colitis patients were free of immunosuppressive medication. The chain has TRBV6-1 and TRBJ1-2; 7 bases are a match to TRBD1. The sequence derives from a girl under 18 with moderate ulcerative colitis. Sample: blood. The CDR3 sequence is CASSRLQGLYGYTF. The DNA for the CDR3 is TGTGCCAGCAGTCGATTACAGGGGCTCTATGGCTACACCTTC.